This T cell receptor beta chain is drawn from a study of shared T cell receptors in the human thymus. The germline V gene encodes CDR1 SGHAT and CDR2 FQDESV (reference sequence). This CDR3 has 15 residues. The V gene end was trimmed by 3 bases and the J gene end by 5 bases; junction bases not matched to a gene: 4. Repertoires were generated with immunoSEQ multiplex PCR, while TCRdb's copy carries only in-frame clones and drops some. The data hold about 380,000 clones, with approximately 95% observed a single time. Material for sequencing was thymocytes. The TCR originated in a human donor. This sequence joins TRBV11-1 and TRBJ2-1; 10 bases line up with TRBD2. The CDR3 bases are TGTGCCAGCAGCTTCTGCGGACTAGCGGACAATGAGCAGTTCTTC. Translation gives CASSFCGLADNEQFF.